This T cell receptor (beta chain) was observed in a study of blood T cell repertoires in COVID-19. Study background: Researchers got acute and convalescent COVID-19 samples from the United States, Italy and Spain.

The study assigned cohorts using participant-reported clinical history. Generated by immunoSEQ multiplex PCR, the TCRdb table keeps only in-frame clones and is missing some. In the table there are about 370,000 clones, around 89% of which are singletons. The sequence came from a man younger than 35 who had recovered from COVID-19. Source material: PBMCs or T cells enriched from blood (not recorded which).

The chain's CDR3 is CSVEVGGNEKLFF. As DNA, the CDR3 is TGCAGCGTTGAAGTGGGGGGGAATGAAAAACTGTTTTTT. The J gene is TRBJ1-4, the V gene TRBV29-1; D is perhaps TRBD1 (5 bases). The V end lost 1 base, the J end lost 5 bases, and 8 bases lay between the germline ends. Germline-derived CDR1 and CDR2 are SQVTM and ANQGSEA. The CDR3 spans 13 residues. Using reference TRBV29-1 and TRBJ1-4 for the parts outside the CDR3, the full variable domain is SAVISQKPSRDICQRGTSLTIQCQVDSQVTMMFWYRQQPGQSLTLIATANQGSEATYESGFVIDKFPISRPNLTFSTLTVSNMSPEDSSIYLCSVEVGGNEKLFFGSGTQLSVL.